This T cell receptor (beta chain) comes out of a study of CD8 T cells in Susac syndrome (dated by TCRdb to between 2019 and 2020). Context from the whole study: Whether CD8+ T cell activation and differentiation in Susac syndrome was antigen driven was tested using repertoire sequencing. CD8+ T cell repertoire clonality was compared between fewer than 13 healthy donors, some 14 Susac syndrome patients and approximately 16 multiple sclerosis patients. What the authors observed across the whole study: The number of individuals in the TCR sequencing and HLA analysis was recognized as being relatively small.

RNA was extracted with the RNeasy kit and about 0.5 to 1 ug was reverse transcribed using random hexamers. The immunoSEQ multiplex PCR assay, covering 54 Vbeta and 13 Jbeta segments, was used to amplify TCR beta CDR3 regions. Bias from PCR amplification was corrected by using a synthetic template baseline for primer optimization and for computational correction. On the study's bioinformatics: Reads were annotated to V, D and J genes according to IMGT and were analyzed with immunoSEQ Analyzer, with only productive sequences retained. Clonality was calculated as one minus the Shannon entropy normalized by log2 of the number of productive unique sequences. For each patient and control, public and private clones were evaluated within the 100 most prevalent clones. A clone was defined as Susac-specific if it was absent from the healthy and MS cohorts, from roughly 980 published viral clones and from other ImmuneACCESS disease sequences. The raw public reads went through TCRdb reprocessing: fastp at Q25, MiXCR clone calling, in-frame beta chains kept. Each CDR3 protein appears once, grouped with its most common genes and DNA. The V and J calls, along with clone size, are taken from TCRdb and not from the paper's own processing. The sample data list hundreds of thousands of distinct CDR3 sequences, and 85% of these were observed just once. The ten largest make up 0.12% of the sample.

A remark on this clonotype: There is no known antigen for this receptor. Mismatch with germline at one junction end may stem from a read error.

Peripheral blood CD8+ and CD4+ T cells from healthy donors, Susac syndrome patients and multiple sclerosis patients were profiled by high-throughput TCR beta sequencing. The multiple sclerosis controls were treatment-naive patients whose relapsing-remitting disease, either stable or active, fulfilled the revised McDonald criteria. Bulk CD8+ and CD4+ T cells were purified magnetically by negative isolation, whereas CD8+ TEMRA cells were enriched by FACS. Blood was drawn into EDTA tubes, processed within 24 hours, and PBMCs were isolated by density gradient centrifugation. PBMCs destined for TCR sequencing were cryopreserved in liquid nitrogen and later thawed in a 37 °C water bath. The sorted or isolated CD4+, CD8+ and CD8+ TEMRA cells had a purity of 90% or higher. The germline V gene specifies SQVTM as CDR1 and ANQGSEA as CDR2. The CDR3 contains 12 residues, cysteine and phenylalanine counted. Just CDR3 DNA is preserved here, 36 bases in frame from base 1.

This clonotype originated in a human donor with multiple sclerosis. The source material was CD8+ T cells from PBMCs. The chain is assembled from TRBV29-1 and TRBJ1-1; the D gene remains uncertain. The nucleotides are TGCAGCGTTGAATCGGGGAACGCTGAAGCTTTCTTT. Translated, it gives CSVESGNAEAFF.